One and the same sample provided the 4 T cell receptor beta chains below, sequenced in a study of human T cells and chemical hapten exposure. TCRdb re-analysed the RACE reads in MiXCR, keeping a single row per CDR3 protein. This sample has more than 65,000 distinct CDR3 sequences, with around a third found just once. As to time point: patch test 1, 2 weeks after DPC sensitization. The treatment was: therapeutic diphenylcyclopropenone sensitization with weekly scalp DPC. The sample was whole blood, taken in connection with sensitization to the hapten diphenylcyclopropenone (DPC). These receptors were taken from a man in his forties with alopecia areata. Some clones in this sample may be carry-over from other donors' samples.

The sample holds a few counts of this clonotype. The CDR3: CASSPSPGPLSNEQYF. In DNA, the CDR3 is TGTGCCAGCTCACCCTCACCGGGACCCCTTTCTAACGAGCAGTACTTC. The chain links TRBV18 to TRBJ2-7; D might be TRBD1 or TRBD2, each matching 5 bases. Trimming stripped 3 bases from V and 5 bases from J, with 20 bases between. Germline V CDR1 and CDR2: KGHSH, LQKENI. The CDR3 totals 16 residues.

The chain joins TRBV12-3 or TRBV12-4 to TRBJ2-1; possible D gene TRBD2, 5 bases. Between the trimmed V and J ends, which lost 6 bases and 0 bases, there was a span of 15 bases. This CDR3 region has 16 residues. Here the CDR3 reads CASSPSAVSSYNEQFF. In DNA, the CDR3 is TGTGCCAGCAGCCCTTCAGCGGTGAGCTCCTACAATGAGCAGTTCTTC.

This clonotype was found many times. The chain uses TRBV12-3 or TRBV12-4 and TRBJ1-5; D may be TRBD1 (5 bases). V was cut by 1 base and J by 6 bases, with 10 bases left in between. This CDR3 has 14 amino acids. CDR3 protein: CASSLVGVTQPQHF. CDR3 in DNA: TGTGCCAGCAGTTTAGTGGGGGTTACTCAGCCCCAGCATTTT.

The gene calls are TRBV12-3 or TRBV12-4 and TRBJ2-1; 14 nucleotides align to TRBD2. The CDR3 contains 16 residues. V lost 6 bases and J lost 7; bases outside the gene matches: 8. In DNA, the CDR3 is TGTGCCAGCAGAAAGGGACTAGCGGGAGCGGGAAATGAGCAGTTCTTC. Amino acid sequence: CASRKGLAGAGNEQFF.